This TCR beta chain was sequenced during a study of long-term antiretroviral therapy in people with HIV. At the survey level, the v3.0 immunoSEQ assay was run. The repertoire was sequenced with immunoSEQ multiplex PCR; TCRdb's copy has only in-frame clones and lacks some. The sample carries about 24,000 clones, over 80% recorded once. The TCR originated in a man aged 30 to 45 with HIV. The sequenced sample was unsorted PBMCs, obtained around 4.5 years after starting antiretroviral therapy.

This CDR3 is CASSSGRAYEQYF. The DNA of the CDR3 is TGTGCCAGCAGTTCCGGGAGAGCCTACGAGCAGTACTTC. This chain connects TRBV6-6 to TRBJ2-7, with D possibly matching TRBD2 (6 bases). V gave up 4 bases and J gave up 2 bases, with 9 bases separating them. This CDR3 region has 13 residues. Germline V gene lookup returns CDR1 MNHNY and CDR2 SVGAGI (reference sequence).